The 29 T cell receptor beta chains listed next were all sequenced from one sample in a study of blood T cell repertoires in COVID-19. Here immunoSEQ multiplex PCR was the method, and the copy in TCRdb shows in-frame clones only, minus some. The profile covers tens of thousands of clones, with about 70% appearing a single time and around 64% taken by the ten largest. The sample comprised peripheral blood. These receptor sequences come from a man older than 75 with acute or convalescent COVID-19.

The rearrangement uses TRBV6-5 and TRBJ1-1; 11 bases fit TRBD1. Trimming removed 6 bases from V and 3 bases from J; junction bases left unmatched: 6. The V gene's germline CDR1 is MNHEY and CDR2 SVGAGI. This CDR3 spans 15 amino acids. The CDR3 DNA follows: TGTGCCAGCAGCCGTAGGACAGGGGGCTACACTGAAGCTTTCTTT. Translation gives CASSRRTGGYTEAFF.

This sequence joins TRBV6-5 and TRBJ1-4; D gene unclear. Trimming removed 3 bases from V and 8 bases from J, with 13 bases in between. The CDR3 is made up of 14 amino acids. Germline CDR1 and CDR2: MNHEY and SVGAGI. The CDR3 protein is CASSYGQYGEKLFF. The CDR3 DNA reads TGTGCCAGCAGTTATGGGCAGTATGGGGAAAAACTGTTTTTT.

This clone has just a few counts. The chain joins TRBV12-3 or TRBV12-4 to TRBJ2-5; D perhaps matches TRBD2 (6 bases). CDR3 size: 12 residues. The V and J ends lost 2 bases and 7 bases respectively, with 8 bases between them. CDR3 nucleotide sequence: TGTGCCAGCAGTTTAACGACTAGGACCCAGTACTTC. Protein product: CASSLTTRTQYF.

The genes are TRBV14 and TRBJ2-3, with D unresolved. The germline V gene has CDR1 SGHDN and CDR2 FVKESK. There are 15 residues in the CDR3. V lost 1 base to trimming and J lost 3 bases, with 11 bases between them. CDR3 nucleotide sequence: TGTGCCAGCAGCCAAGGCGGCAACCCTACAGATACGCAGTATTTT. Its translation: CASSQGGNPTDTQYF.

This clone was detected only once. The chain combines TRBV18 with TRBJ2-3, with D possibly matching TRBD2 (5 bases). Trimming removed 2 bases at V and 5 bases at J, with 11 bases between. Germline V gene lookup returns CDR1 KGHSH and CDR2 LQKENI. This CDR3 is 14 amino acids long. CDR3: CASSPGPRGDTQYF. In DNA form, the CDR3 reads TGTGCCAGCTCACCAGGACCTCGGGGAGATACGCAGTATTTT.

The table lists this clone with a count of one. The genes are TRBV7-9 and TRBJ2-3; 14 bases are a match to TRBD2. From germline, CDR1 is SEHNR and CDR2 FQNEAQ (reference sequence). The CDR3 is made up of 16 amino acids. Unmatched junction bases numbered 3, after V lost 5 bases and J lost 2 bases. The CDR3 coding sequence is TGTGCCAGCAGCCTGGGACTAGCGGGGGCCACAGATACGCAGTATTTT. It encodes CASSLGLAGATDTQYF.

This clone was observed a few times. V and J are TRBV2 and TRBJ1-2; possibly TRBD1 for D (6 bases). This CDR3 has 14 amino acids. V was shortened by 3 bases and J by 5 bases, with 13 bases between the two germline ends. Germline V CDR1 and CDR2: SNHLY, FYNNEI. CDR3 nucleotide sequence: TGTGCCAGCAGTGATTGGGGGCGCGGATATGGCTACACCTTC. This translates into CASSDWGRGYGYTF.

The chain is built from TRBV5-4 and TRBJ1-2; D is unclear. The ends were cut back, 4 bases at V and 0 bases at J, with 13 bases in the middle. Germline-derived CDR1 and CDR2 are SGHNT and YYREEE (reference sequence). The CDR3 covers 15 residues. The CDR3 nucleotides read TGTGCCAGCAGCCCCCGATGGGCTACTAACTATGGCTACACCTTC. Amino acids: CASSPRWATNYGYTF.

The V call is TRBV7-2, the J call TRBJ1-4, with D perhaps matching TRBD1 (5 bases). The V and J ends lost 5 bases and 8 bases respectively, with 12 bases between them. The CDR3 totals 13 residues. CDR1 is SGHTA and CDR2 is FQGNSA in the germline V gene. The CDR3 sequence is CASSRGTREKLFF. The CDR3 DNA reads as TGTGCCAGCAGCCGCGGGACGAGAGAAAAACTGTTTTTT.

The chain links TRBV21-1 to TRBJ1-1; the table's D call of TRBD1 was not tested on the DNA. TRBV21-1 is marked as a pseudogene. The CDR3 covers 13 residues. In DNA, the CDR3 is TGTGCCAGCACCCCGACAGAGAACACTGAAGCTTTCTTT. It translates to CASTPTENTEAFF.

This chain links TRBV18 with TRBJ2-3, with D possibly TRBD1 on 7 matching bases. Trimming took 5 bases from V and 4 from J, leaving 10 bases between them. CDR3 length equals 13 residues. CDR1 is KGHSH and CDR2 is LQKENI in the germline V gene. The CDR3, as DNA: TGTGCCAGCTCAGCGGGACAGTCAGATACGCAGTATTTT. Its translation is CASSAGQSDTQYF.

The chain recombines TRBV5-1 with TRBJ2-5; a weak D match, TRBD2 (6 bases). V was trimmed by 4 bases and J by 9 bases, leaving 22 bases between them. In germline, CDR1 is SGHRS, CDR2 YFSETQ. The CDR3 is made up of 15 amino acids. CDR3 sequence: CASSPPRLDTSAQYF. The CDR3 DNA reads as TGCGCCAGCAGCCCTCCTCGACTAGATACCTCGGCCCAGTACTTC.

The rearrangement joins TRBV27 to TRBJ2-2; 8 nucleotides line up with TRBD1. The CDR3 runs 17 residues. The V segment lost 5 bases and the J segment 3 bases; nucleotides outside the gene matches: 11. Germline V gene lookup returns CDR1 MNHEY and CDR2 SMNVEV (reference sequence). The CDR3 nucleotides read TGTGCCAGCAGTCGAGTCAGGACAGGGAAATACACCGGGGAGCTGTTTTTT. Residues: CASSRVRTGKYTGELFF.

The gene calls are TRBV19 and TRBJ1-3; 8 nucleotides line up with TRBD1. The junction had 7 bases not matched to a gene; V was cut back by 3 bases and J by 0 bases. The germline V gene has CDR1 LNHDA and CDR2 SQIVND (reference sequence). The CDR3 is made up of 17 amino acids. The CDR3 loop reads CASSMTGTGVSGNTIYF. The CDR3 region has the DNA TGTGCCAGTAGTATGACCGGGACAGGCGTCTCTGGAAACACCATATATTTT.

This chain links TRBV19 with TRBJ2-2, with D hard to call. V lost 5 bases and J lost 2, with 9 bases in between. Germline CDR1 and CDR2: LNHDA and SQIVND (reference sequence). This CDR3 region has 14 residues. CDR3 loop: CASSVQSNTGELFF. The CDR3 DNA sequence: TGTGCCAGTAGTGTCCAATCAAACACCGGGGAGCTGTTTTTT.

V usage is TRBV10-2 and J usage is TRBJ2-2, with TRBD2 as a possible D gene (7 bases). V was shortened by 7 bases and J by 4 bases, with 16 bases between the two germline ends. The CDR3 sequence is 15 residues long. From germline, CDR1 is WSHSY and CDR2 SAAADI. CDR3 bases: TGCGCCAGCAATCGGGGGGCGGCAGGCACCGGGGAGCTGTTTTTT. It specifies CASNRGAAGTGELFF.

This clone was seen only once. This chain uses TRBV5-5 with TRBJ2-7; D unclear. Germline CDR1 reads SGHKS; CDR2 reads YYEKEE (reference sequence). The CDR3 spans 14 residues. The V and J ends lost 0 bases and 2 bases respectively, with 9 bases between them. CDR3 in DNA: TGTGCCAGCAGCTTGGAAGCGCTGGCCTACGAGCAGTACTTC. This sequence encodes CASSLEALAYEQYF.

The V gene is TRBV6-5, the J gene TRBJ2-7, with D possibly being TRBD2 (5 bases). The germline CDR1 and CDR2 sequences are MNHEY and SVGAGI. V was shortened by 2 bases and J by 3 bases, with 11 bases between the two germline ends. The CDR3 extends over 14 amino acids. In nucleotides, the CDR3 is TGTGCCAGCAGTTACGGCCAGCGGAGCTACGAGCAGTACTTC. This gives the protein CASSYGQRSYEQYF.

The rearrangement joins TRBV5-4 to TRBJ1-3; no reliable D call. Per germline, CDR1 SGHNT and CDR2 YYREEE (reference sequence). V lost 0 bases to trimming and J lost 4 bases, with 5 bases between them. CDR3 length: 13 amino acids. DNA of the CDR3: TGTGCCAGCAGCTTGGCCACAGGAAACACCATATATTTT. Its protein is CASSLATGNTIYF.

The chain combines TRBV3-1 (or the pseudogene TRBV3-2) with TRBJ2-7; tentatively, D is TRBD1 (5 bases). The CDR3 runs to 12 residues. Trimming removed 8 bases from V and 2 bases from J, with 10 bases in between. Germline lookup yields CDR1 LGHDT and CDR2 YNNKEL (reference sequence). The CDR3 region has the DNA TGTGCCAGCGGGGCAGGAACCTACGAGCAGTACTTC. Residues: CASGAGTYEQYF.

The rearrangement links TRBV6-6 to TRBJ1-2; D remains ambiguous. The germline gives CDR1 MNHNY, CDR2 SVGAGI (reference sequence). The V gene lost 6 bases and the J gene lost 2 bases, with 10 bases spanning the gap. The CDR3 is 13 residues long. The CDR3 nucleotides are TGTGCCAGCAGCCCACGAGGGAACTATGGCTACACCTTC. Amino acid sequence: CASSPRGNYGYTF.

The rearrangement uses TRBV28 and TRBJ1-5, with no clear D. V lost 6 bases and J 3 bases, leaving 15 bases between the germline ends. Germline loops: CDR1 MDHEN, CDR2 SYDVKM. This CDR3 has 15 residues. CDR3 sequence: CASSRRTGINQPQHF. CDR3 nucleotide sequence: TGTGCCAGCAGCCGTCGAACGGGGATCAATCAGCCCCAGCATTTT. Together with reference TRBV28 and TRBJ1-5, the CDR3 gives the full variable domain: DVKVTQSSRYLVKRTGEKVFLECVQDMDHENMFWYRQDPGLGLRLIYFSYDVKMKEKGDIPEGYSVSREKKERFSLILESASTNQTSMYLCASSRRTGINQPQHFGDGTRLSIL.

The chain recombines TRBV7-2 with TRBJ1-2; 7 bases match TRBD1. Germline CDR1 and CDR2: SGHTA and FQGNSA. V dropped 1 base and J dropped 6; count of bases not matched to a gene: 5. The CDR3 loop spans 14 amino acids. The CDR3 DNA reads as TGTGCCAGCAGCTTAGGTCGGACAGGACATGGCTACACCTTC. It codes for CASSLGRTGHGYTF.

The gene calls are TRBV7-2 and TRBJ2-2; D perhaps matches TRBD2 (6 bases). CDR1 and CDR2 (germline): SGHTA, FQGNSA. V shed 5 bases and J shed 4 bases, with 11 bases lying between them. The CDR3 runs 14 residues. CDR3 DNA sequence: TGTGCCAGCAGCCAAGGAGGGAGCACCGGGGAGCTGTTTTTT. Translation gives CASSQGGSTGELFF.

Turning to this clone: Other nucleotide sequences from this sample produce the same CDR3. The rearrangement uses TRBV3-1 (or the pseudogene TRBV3-2) and TRBJ1-2; perhaps TRBD1 as D (5 bases). Trimming cost V 2 bases and J 5 bases, with 6 bases left between them. CDR1 and CDR2 (germline): LGHDT, YNNKEL (reference sequence). This CDR3 is built from 12 residues. The CDR3 loop is CASSQRGYGYTF. In DNA, the CDR3 is TGTGCCAGCAGCCAACGGGGGTATGGCTACACCTTC.

The rearrangement uses TRBV4-3 and TRBJ2-2, with 11 bases that match TRBD2. Germline CDR1 is LGHNA and CDR2 is YSLEER. This CDR3 contains 20 residues. After removal of 0 bases from V and 4 bases from J, the junction contained 13 bases not matched to a gene. In DNA, the CDR3 is TGCGCCAGCAGCCAAGATCTGGGTCTGACTAGCGGGATGGGCACCGGGGAGCTGTTTTTT. This gives the protein CASSQDLGLTSGMGTGELFF.

This clone came up a few times. The V call is TRBV7-3, the J call TRBJ2-1, with 11 bases aligning to TRBD2. Germline V lookup: CDR1 SGHTA, CDR2 FQGTGA. The CDR3 is 14 amino acids. Trimming removed 6 bases from V and 7 bases from J; junction bases left unmatched: 5. This CDR3 reads CASRPGLAVNEQFF. CDR3 in DNA: TGTGCCAGCAGGCCGGGACTAGCGGTTAATGAGCAGTTCTTC.

The table lists this clone with a few counts. The rearrangement joins TRBV6-7 to TRBJ1-4; D not resolved. TRBV6-7 belongs to the ORF category, with a function that is uncertain. V was clipped by 2 bases and J by 5 bases, with 3 bases between them. The CDR3 has 12 residues. The CDR3 nucleotides read TGTGCCAGCAGTTACCTAAATGAAAAACTGTTTTTT. This sequence encodes CASSYLNEKLFF.

V gene TRBV4-1 combines with J gene TRBJ2-5, with D perhaps TRBD2 (5 bases). The V and J ends lost 1 base and 0 bases respectively, with 15 bases between them. This CDR3 region has 17 residues. CDR1 and CDR2 from the germline V gene are MGHRA and YSYEKL. The CDR3 DNA follows: TGCGCCAGCAGCCAAGGTGTCTCCTCGGGGTACCAAGAGACCCAGTACTTC. Translating it yields CASSQGVSSGYQETQYF.